One and the same sample provided the 17 T cell receptor beta chains below, sequenced in a study of blood T cells in healthy people across ages (dated by TCRdb to between 2014 and 2016). The library was made by 5' RACE. The sequencer was an Illumina HiSeq 2500. A second roughly 6 to 12 cycle PCR used a sample-barcoded 5' primer and a J-beta primer mix. TCRdb reworked the public reads: Q25 trimming with fastp, MiXCR clone assembly, productive beta chains retained. Rows are combined by CDR3 protein, so each entry shows the most common genes and DNA. In all, the sample holds about 730,000 distinct CDR3 sequences, and about 42% of those were seen once. Clones ranked in the top ten supply more than 20% of the sample. The sample comprised blood. These receptors all come from a woman aged 55-75 years in good health.

The V and J genes are TRBV9 and TRBJ1-1, with D perhaps TRBD1 (6 bases). The CDR3 covers 15 residues. The germline V gene has CDR1 SGDLS and CDR2 YYNGEE. Trimming left V 4 bases short and J 4 bases short, with 17 bases between. The CDR3, as DNA: TGTGCCAGCAGCATAAACCCGGGGGGCGTCACTGAAGCTTTCTTT. Its translation: CASSINPGGVTEAFF.

This clonotype appeared a few times. The J gene is TRBJ2-3, the V gene TRBV12-5, with D perhaps assigned TRBD1 or TRBD2 (5 bases each). The germline V and J ends were trimmed by 4 bases and 5 bases, with 13 bases remaining between them. CDR1 and CDR2 from the germline V gene are LGHNT and FRNRAP. CDR3 length: 14 residues. The chain's CDR3 is CASGSEGRGDTQYF. CDR3 bases: TGTGCTAGTGGTTCCGAGGGGCGCGGAGATACGCAGTATTTT.

The chain joins TRBV20-1 to TRBJ2-3, with 11 bases fitting TRBD2. Per the germline V gene, CDR1 is DFQATT and CDR2 is SNEGSKA (reference sequence). Germline trimming cut 1 base from V and 4 bases from J; bases unmatched to any gene: 10. The length of the CDR3 is 17 residues. The CDR3 region is CSARGLAGGPRADTQYF. The CDR3 DNA sequence: TGCAGTGCTAGAGGGCTAGCGGGAGGACCGCGCGCAGATACGCAGTATTTT.

The CDR3 reads CASSLGVLLAGIQETQYF. The CDR3 region has the DNA TGTGCCAGCAGCCTCGGAGTCTTACTAGCGGGGATCCAAGAGACCCAGTACTTC. V gene TRBV5-5 combines with J gene TRBJ2-7; 10 bases agree with TRBD2. The J call may not be correct, given that the DNA end is closer to TRBJ2-5. Germline CDR1 and CDR2: SGHKS and YYEKEE (reference sequence). The CDR3 sequence is 18 residues long.

The J gene is TRBJ2-6, the V gene TRBV7-3; TRBD1 aligns across 7 bases. Germline CDR1 and CDR2: SGHTA and FQGTGA. CDR3 length: 19 amino acids. V was pared by 3 bases and J by 0 bases, with 11 bases of the junction left unmatched. For the CDR3, the DNA is TGTGCCAGCAGCTTGGTCGTACAGGGGACCCACTCTGGGGCCAACGTCCTGACTTTC. It is translated as CASSLVVQGTHSGANVLTF.

This clonotype was detected many times. The CDR3 coding sequence is TGTGCCAGCAGCTCCCTAGCGGGCGGAAACATTCAGTACTTC. Translated: CASSSLAGGNIQYF. The chain combines TRBV5-6 with TRBJ2-4, with 8 bases that match TRBD2. V gave up 3 bases and J gave up 6 bases; unmatched junction bases: 5. Germline values: CDR1 SGHDT, CDR2 YYEEEE. The CDR3 contains 14 residues.

This clonotype appeared a single time. This chain uses TRBV27 with TRBJ1-4; D ambiguous. V was clipped by 2 bases and J by 0 bases, with 13 bases between them. The CDR3 consists of 17 residues. Germline V gene lookup returns CDR1 MNHEY and CDR2 SMNVEV (reference sequence). The CDR3 loop reads CASSLVGGWTTNEKLFF. The CDR3 nucleotides read TGTGCCAGCAGTTTAGTGGGCGGGTGGACAACTAATGAAAAACTGTTTTTT. Filled out from reference TRBV27 and TRBJ1-4, the complete variable domain reads EAQVTQNPRYLITVTGKKLTVTCSQNMNHEYMSWYRQDPGLGLRQIYYSMNVEVTDKGDVPEGYKVSRKEKRNFPLILESPSPNQTSLYFCASSLVGGWTTNEKLFFGSGTQLSVL.

This clonotype occurred a few times. The chain employs TRBV6-2 or TRBV6-3 and TRBJ2-7; 7 bases are a match to TRBD2. With 8 bases clipped from V and 7 bases from J, the junction kept 17 bases outside the gene matches. The CDR3 is 15 residues long. The germline V gene encodes CDR1 MNHEY and CDR2 SVGEGT. Here the CDR3 reads CASHPAGTNSGEQYF. CDR3 nucleotide sequence: TGTGCCAGCCATCCGGCCGGGACTAACAGTGGGGAGCAGTACTTC.

This clonotype has just one count. The chain couples TRBV9 to TRBJ2-7, with a possible D match to TRBD1 (5 bases). CDR1 SGDLS and CDR2 YYNGEE come from the germline V gene. V dropped 2 bases and J dropped 0 bases, with 9 bases sitting between them. CDR3 length: 14 residues. The DNA for the CDR3 is TGTGCCAGCAGCGTGGGGCAGAACTCCTACGAGCAGTACTTC. Protein sequence: CASSVGQNSYEQYF.

The genes are TRBV20-1 and TRBJ2-1; D is perhaps TRBD1 (5 bases). V gave up 3 bases and J gave up 6 bases, with 15 bases separating them. The CDR3 length is 14 residues. The germline gives CDR1 DFQATT, CDR2 SNEGSKA (reference sequence). The CDR3 DNA is TGCAGTGCTAGTAACAGGATCTGGATCAATGAGCAGTTCTTC. It codes for CSASNRIWINEQFF.

The sample holds many counts of this clonotype. The chain uses TRBV3-1 and TRBJ2-7, with a weak D call TRBD2 (5 bases). V dropped 3 bases and J dropped 3 bases, with 6 bases sitting between them. This CDR3 has 12 amino acids. Germline-derived CDR1 and CDR2 are LGHDT and YNNKEL (reference sequence). The CDR3 bases are TGTGCCAGCAGCCATGGACTCTACGAGCAGTACTTC. Translated, it gives CASSHGLYEQYF.

This clonotype was detected many times. The chain recombines TRBV29-1 with TRBJ1-2; D gene uncertain. Germline CDR1 reads SQVTM; CDR2 reads ANQGSEA. The CDR3 has 11 residues. V was cut by 4 bases and J by 3 bases, with 6 bases left in between. DNA for the CDR3: TGCAGCGTTGTGACATACTATGGCTACACCTTC. As protein: CSVVTYYGYTF.

This chain joins TRBV28 and TRBJ2-3, with a possible D match to TRBD1 (5 bases). The V end was cut by 4 bases, the J end by 6 bases, with 11 bases between. CDR1 and CDR2 from the germline V gene are MDHEN and SYDVKM. This CDR3 is built from 13 residues. The CDR3 bases are TGTGCCAGCAGTTACCCAGGGTTGGATACGCAGTATTTT. It encodes CASSYPGLDTQYF.

This clonotype was found a few times. V is TRBV20-1 and J is TRBJ2-1, with 9 bases matching TRBD2. The germline gives CDR1 DFQATT, CDR2 SNEGSKA (reference sequence). V lost 0 bases, J lost 5 bases, and 8 bases stayed unmatched. The CDR3 has 16 amino acids. CDR3 sequence: CSARDGKREANNEQFF. As DNA, the CDR3 is TGCAGTGCTAGAGATGGAAAGCGGGAGGCAAACAATGAGCAGTTCTTC.

This clonotype was recorded at least ten times. The gene calls are TRBV20-1 and TRBJ2-6; weak D call: TRBD1 (5 bases). The CDR3 length is 14 residues. Trimming removed 0 bases at V and 4 bases at J, with 7 bases between. Germline V gene data show CDR1 as DFQATT and CDR2 as SNEGSKA (reference sequence). The CDR3 reads CSARDGAGANVLTF. The CDR3 DNA is TGCAGTGCTAGAGATGGGGCGGGGGCCAACGTCCTGACTTTC.

This clonotype was counted only a few times. The chain joins TRBV12-3 or TRBV12-4 to TRBJ2-1; no clear D. The CDR3 extends over 14 amino acids. V gave up 7 bases and J gave up 6 bases, with 16 bases separating them. CDR3 residues: CASTLRPGLNEQFF. Written as DNA, the CDR3 is TGTGCCAGCACCCTCCGGCCCGGTCTCAATGAGCAGTTCTTC.

V is TRBV7-9 and J is TRBJ1-2; D not certain. The CDR3 loop spans 14 amino acids. Germline V gene lookup returns CDR1 SEHNR and CDR2 FQNEAQ (reference sequence). V shed 4 bases and J shed 8 bases, with 17 bases lying between them. The CDR3 protein is CASSSYGRMEGYTF. The CDR3 DNA follows: TGTGCCAGCAGCTCTTACGGACGGATGGAGGGCTACACCTTC.